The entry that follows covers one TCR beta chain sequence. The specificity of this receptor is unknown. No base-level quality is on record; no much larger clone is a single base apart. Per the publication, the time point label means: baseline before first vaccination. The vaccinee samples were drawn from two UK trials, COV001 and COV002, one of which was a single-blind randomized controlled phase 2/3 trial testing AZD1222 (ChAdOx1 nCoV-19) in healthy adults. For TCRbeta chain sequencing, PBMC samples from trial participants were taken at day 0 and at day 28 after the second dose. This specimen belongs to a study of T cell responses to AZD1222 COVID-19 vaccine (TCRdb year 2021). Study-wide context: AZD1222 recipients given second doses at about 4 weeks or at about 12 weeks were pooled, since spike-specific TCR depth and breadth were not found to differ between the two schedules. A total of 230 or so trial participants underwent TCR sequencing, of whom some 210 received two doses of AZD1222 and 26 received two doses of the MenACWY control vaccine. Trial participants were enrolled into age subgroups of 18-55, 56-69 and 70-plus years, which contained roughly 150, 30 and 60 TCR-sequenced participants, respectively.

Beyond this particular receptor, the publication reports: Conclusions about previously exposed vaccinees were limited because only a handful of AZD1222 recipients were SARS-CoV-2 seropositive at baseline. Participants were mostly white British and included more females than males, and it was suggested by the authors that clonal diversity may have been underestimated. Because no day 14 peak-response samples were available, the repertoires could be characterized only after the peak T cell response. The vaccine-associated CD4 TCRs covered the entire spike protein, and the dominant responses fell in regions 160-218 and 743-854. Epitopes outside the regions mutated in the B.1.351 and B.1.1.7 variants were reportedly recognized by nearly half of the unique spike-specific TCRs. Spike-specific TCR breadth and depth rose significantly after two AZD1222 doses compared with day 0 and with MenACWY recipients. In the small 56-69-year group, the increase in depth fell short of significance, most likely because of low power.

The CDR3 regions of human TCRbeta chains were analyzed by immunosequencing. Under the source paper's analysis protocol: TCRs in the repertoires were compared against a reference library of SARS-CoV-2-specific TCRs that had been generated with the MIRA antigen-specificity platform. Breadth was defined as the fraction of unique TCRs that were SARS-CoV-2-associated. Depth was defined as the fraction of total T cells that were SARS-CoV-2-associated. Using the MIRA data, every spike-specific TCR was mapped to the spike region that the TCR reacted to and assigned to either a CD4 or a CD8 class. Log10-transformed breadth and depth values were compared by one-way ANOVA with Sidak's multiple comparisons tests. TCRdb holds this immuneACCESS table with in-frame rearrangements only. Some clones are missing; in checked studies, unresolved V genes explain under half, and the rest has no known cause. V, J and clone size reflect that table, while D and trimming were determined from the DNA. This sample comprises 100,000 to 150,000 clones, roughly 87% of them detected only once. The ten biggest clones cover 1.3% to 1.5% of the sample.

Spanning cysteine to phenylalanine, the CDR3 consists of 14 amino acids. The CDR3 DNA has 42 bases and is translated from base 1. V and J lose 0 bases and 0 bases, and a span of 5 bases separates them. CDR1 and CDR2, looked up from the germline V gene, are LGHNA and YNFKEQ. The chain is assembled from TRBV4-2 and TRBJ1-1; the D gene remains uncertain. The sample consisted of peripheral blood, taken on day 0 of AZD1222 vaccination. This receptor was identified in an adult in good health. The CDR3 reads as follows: CASSQDKLNTEAFF. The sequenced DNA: TGTGCCAGCAGCCAAGATAAGCTGAACACTGAAGCTTTCTTT.